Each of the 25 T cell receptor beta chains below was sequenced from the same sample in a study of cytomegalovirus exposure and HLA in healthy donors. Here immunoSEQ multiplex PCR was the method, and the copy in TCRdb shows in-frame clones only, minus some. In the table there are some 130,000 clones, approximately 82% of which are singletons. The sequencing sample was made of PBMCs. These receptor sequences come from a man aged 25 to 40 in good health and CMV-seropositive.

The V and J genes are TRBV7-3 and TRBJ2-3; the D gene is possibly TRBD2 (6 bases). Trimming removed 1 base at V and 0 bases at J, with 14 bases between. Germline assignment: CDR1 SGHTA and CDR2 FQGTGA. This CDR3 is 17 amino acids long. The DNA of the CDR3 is TGTGCCAGCAGCTTAAGGGTGGGCGGGGTTAGCACAGATACGCAGTATTTT. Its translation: CASSLRVGGVSTDTQYF.

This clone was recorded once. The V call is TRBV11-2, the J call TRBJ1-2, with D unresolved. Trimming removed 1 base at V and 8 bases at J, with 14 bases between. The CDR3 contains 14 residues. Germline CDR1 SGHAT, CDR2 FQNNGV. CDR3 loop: CASSLGREVGGYTF. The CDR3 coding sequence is TGTGCCAGCAGCTTAGGGAGGGAGGTTGGCGGCTACACCTTC.

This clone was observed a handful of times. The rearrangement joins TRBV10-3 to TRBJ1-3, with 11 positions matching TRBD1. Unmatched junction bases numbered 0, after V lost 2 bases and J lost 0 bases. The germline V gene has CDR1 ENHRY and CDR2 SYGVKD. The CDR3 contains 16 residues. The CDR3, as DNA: TGTGCCATCAGTGAGGGGACAGGGGGCTCTGGAAACACCATATATTTT. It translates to CAISEGTGGSGNTIYF.

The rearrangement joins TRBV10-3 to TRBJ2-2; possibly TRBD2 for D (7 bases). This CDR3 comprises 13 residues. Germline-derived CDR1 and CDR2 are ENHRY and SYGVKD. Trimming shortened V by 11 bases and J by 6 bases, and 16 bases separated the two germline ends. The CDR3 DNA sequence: TGTGCCGCATGGGGAGGGGGTTCCGGGGAGCTGTTTTTT. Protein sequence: CAAWGGGSGELFF.

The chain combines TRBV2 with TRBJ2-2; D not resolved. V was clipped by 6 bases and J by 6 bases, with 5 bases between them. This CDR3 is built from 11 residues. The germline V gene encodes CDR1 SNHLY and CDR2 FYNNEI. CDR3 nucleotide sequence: TGTGCCAGCAGAGAGGCCGGGGAGCTGTTTTTT. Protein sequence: CASREAGELFF.

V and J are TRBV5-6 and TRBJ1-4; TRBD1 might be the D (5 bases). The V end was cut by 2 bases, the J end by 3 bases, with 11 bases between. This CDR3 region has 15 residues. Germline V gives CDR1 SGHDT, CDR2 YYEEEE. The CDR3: CASSFGGGANEKLFF. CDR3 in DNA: TGTGCCAGCAGCTTTGGTGGGGGGGCTAATGAAAAACTGTTTTTT.

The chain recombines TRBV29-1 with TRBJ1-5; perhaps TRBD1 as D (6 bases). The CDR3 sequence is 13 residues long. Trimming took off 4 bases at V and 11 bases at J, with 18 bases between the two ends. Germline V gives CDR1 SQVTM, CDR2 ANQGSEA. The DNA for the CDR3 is TGCAGCGTTGCCGCGGGGGGCGAAGGGTCCCAGCATTTT. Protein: CSVAAGGEGSQHF. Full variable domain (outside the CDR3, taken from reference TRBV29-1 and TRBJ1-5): SAVISQKPSRDICQRGTSLTIQCQVDSQVTMMFWYRQQPGQSLTLIATANQGSEATYESGFVIDKFPISRPNLTFSTLTVSNMSPEDSSIYLCSVAAGGEGSQHFGDGTRLSIL.

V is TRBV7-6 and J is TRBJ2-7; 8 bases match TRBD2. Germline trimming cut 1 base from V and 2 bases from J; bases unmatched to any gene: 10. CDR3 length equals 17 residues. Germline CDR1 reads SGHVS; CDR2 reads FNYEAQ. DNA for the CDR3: TGTGCCAGCAGCTTAGGGTGGGGCGGGGGGTCTACCTACGAGCAGTACTTC. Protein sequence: CASSLGWGGGSTYEQYF.

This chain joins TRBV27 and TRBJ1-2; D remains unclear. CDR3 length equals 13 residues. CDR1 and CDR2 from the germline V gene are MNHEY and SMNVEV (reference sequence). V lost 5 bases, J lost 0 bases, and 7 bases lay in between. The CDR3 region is CASSARPNYGYTF. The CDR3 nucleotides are TGTGCCAGCAGTGCTAGGCCTAACTATGGCTACACCTTC.

CDR3 nucleotides: TGCGCCAGCAGCCAGGCCGGACAGGGGAGGTTCAATGAGCAGTTCTTC. Amino acids: CASSQAGQGRFNEQFF. V usage is TRBV4-1 and J usage is TRBJ2-1; TRBD1 agrees at 9 bases. CDR1 and CDR2 from the germline V gene are MGHRA and YSYEKL. The ends lost 3 bases at V and 6 bases at J; junction bases unmatched: 9. CDR3 length equals 16 residues.

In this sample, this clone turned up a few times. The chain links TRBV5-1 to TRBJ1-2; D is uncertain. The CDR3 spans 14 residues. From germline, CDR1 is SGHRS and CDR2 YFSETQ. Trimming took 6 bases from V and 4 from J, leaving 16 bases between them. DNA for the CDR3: TGCGCCAGCAACATAAACACCGATTTCTATGGCTACACCTTC. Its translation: CASNINTDFYGYTF.

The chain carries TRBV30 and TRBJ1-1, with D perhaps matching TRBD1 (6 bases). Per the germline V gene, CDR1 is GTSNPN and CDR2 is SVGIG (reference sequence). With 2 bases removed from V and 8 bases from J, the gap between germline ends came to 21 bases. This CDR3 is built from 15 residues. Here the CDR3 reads CAWSLRGLIRTEAFF. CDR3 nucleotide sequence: TGTGCCTGGAGTCTGCGGGGGCTCATCAGAACGGAAGCTTTCTTT.

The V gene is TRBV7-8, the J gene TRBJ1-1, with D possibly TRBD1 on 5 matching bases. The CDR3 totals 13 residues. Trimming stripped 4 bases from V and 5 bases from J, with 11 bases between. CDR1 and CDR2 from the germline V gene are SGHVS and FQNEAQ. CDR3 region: CASSSQGLTEAFF. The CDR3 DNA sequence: TGTGCCAGCAGCTCTCAGGGATTGACTGAAGCTTTCTTT.

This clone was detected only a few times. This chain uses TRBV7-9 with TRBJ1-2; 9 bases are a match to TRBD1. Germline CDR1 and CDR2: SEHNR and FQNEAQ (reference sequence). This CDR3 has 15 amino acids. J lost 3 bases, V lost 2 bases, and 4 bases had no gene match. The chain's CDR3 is CASSLTGGADYGYTF. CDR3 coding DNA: TGTGCCAGCAGCTTAACAGGGGGCGCGGACTATGGCTACACCTTC.

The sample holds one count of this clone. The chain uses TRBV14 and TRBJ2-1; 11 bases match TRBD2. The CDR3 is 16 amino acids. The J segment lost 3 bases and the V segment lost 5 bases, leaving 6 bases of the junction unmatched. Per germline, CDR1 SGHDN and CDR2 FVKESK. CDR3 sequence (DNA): TGTGCCAGCAGCGATCTAGCGGGAGGACGCTACAATGAGCAGTTCTTC. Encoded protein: CASSDLAGGRYNEQFF. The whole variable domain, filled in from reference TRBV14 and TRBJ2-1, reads EAGVTQFPSHSVIEKGQTVTLRCDPISGHDNLYWYRRVMGKEIKFLLHFVKESKQDESGMPNNRFLAERTGGTYSTLKVQPAELEDSGVYFCASSDLAGGRYNEQFFGPGTRLTVL.

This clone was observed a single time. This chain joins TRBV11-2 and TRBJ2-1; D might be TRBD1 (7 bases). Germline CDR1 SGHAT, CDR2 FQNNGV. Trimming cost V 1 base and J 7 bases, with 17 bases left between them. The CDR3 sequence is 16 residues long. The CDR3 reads CASSLVVGGAGNEQFF. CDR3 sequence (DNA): TGTGCCAGCAGCTTAGTGGTAGGGGGCGCGGGGAATGAGCAGTTCTTC.

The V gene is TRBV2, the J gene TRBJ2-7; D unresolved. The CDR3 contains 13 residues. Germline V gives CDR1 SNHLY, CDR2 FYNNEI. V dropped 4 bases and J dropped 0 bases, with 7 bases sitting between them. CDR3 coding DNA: TGTGCCAGCAGTGTACTTTACTCCTACGAGCAGTACTTC. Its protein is CASSVLYSYEQYF.

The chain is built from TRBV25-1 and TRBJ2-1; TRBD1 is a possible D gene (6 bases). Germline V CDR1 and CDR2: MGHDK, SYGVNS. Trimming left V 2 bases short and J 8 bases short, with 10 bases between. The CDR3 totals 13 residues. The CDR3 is CASSEPGDDEQFF. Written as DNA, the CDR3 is TGTGCCAGCAGTGAACCAGGGGACGATGAGCAGTTCTTC. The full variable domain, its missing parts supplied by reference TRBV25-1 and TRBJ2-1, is EADIYQTPRYLVIGTGKKITLECSQTMGHDKMYWYQQDPGMELHLIHYSYGVNSTEKGDLSSESTVSRIRTEHFPLTLESARPSHTSQYLCASSEPGDDEQFFGPGTRLTVL.

DNA of the CDR3: TGCGCCAGCAGCTTGGAGGGGTTAGCTCCTTATGGCTACACCTTC. Residues: CASSLEGLAPYGYTF. This chain joins TRBV5-1 and TRBJ1-2; D is perhaps TRBD1 (5 bases). The germline CDR1 and CDR2 sequences are SGHRS and YFSETQ. The CDR3 contains 15 residues. V gave up 0 bases and J gave up 5 bases, with 14 bases separating them.

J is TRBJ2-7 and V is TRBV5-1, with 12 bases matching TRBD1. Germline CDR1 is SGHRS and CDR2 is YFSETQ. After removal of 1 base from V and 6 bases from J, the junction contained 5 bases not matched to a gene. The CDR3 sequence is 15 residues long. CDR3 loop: CASSLRGQGASEQYF. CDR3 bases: TGCGCCAGCAGCTTGAGGGGACAGGGGGCCAGCGAGCAGTACTTC.

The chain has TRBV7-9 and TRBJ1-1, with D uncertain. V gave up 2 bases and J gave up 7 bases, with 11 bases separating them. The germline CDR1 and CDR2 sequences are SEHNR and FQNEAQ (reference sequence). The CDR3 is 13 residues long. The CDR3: CASSLPYSGEAFF. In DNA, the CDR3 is TGTGCCAGCAGCTTACCGTACAGCGGTGAAGCTTTCTTT.

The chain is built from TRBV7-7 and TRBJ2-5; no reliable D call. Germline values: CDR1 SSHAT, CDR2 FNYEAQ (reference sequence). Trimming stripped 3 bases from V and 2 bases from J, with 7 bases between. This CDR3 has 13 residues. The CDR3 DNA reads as TGTGCCAGCAGCTTCCGACTTCAAGAGACCCAGTACTTC. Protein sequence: CASSFRLQETQYF.

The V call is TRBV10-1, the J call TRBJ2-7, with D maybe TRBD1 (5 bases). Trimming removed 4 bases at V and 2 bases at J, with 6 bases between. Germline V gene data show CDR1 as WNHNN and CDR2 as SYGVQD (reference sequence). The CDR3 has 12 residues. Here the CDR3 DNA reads TGCGCCAGCAGTGGACAGCCCTACGAGCAGTACTTC. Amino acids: CASSGQPYEQYF.

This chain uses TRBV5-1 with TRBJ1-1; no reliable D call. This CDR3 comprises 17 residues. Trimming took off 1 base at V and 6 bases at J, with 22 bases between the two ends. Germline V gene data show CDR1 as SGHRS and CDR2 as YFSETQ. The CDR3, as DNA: TGCGCCAGCAGCTTGATTCCGCCCCGGGTGGATCACTCTGAAGCTTTCTTT. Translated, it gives CASSLIPPRVDHSEAFF.

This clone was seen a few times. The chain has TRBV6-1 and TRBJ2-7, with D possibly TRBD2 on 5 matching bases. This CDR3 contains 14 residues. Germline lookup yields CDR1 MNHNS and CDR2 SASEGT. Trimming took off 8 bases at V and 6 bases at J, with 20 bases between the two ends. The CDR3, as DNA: TGTGCCAGCCCCAAGCAACTAGACTCTCGCGAGCAGTACTTC. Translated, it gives CASPKQLDSREQYF.